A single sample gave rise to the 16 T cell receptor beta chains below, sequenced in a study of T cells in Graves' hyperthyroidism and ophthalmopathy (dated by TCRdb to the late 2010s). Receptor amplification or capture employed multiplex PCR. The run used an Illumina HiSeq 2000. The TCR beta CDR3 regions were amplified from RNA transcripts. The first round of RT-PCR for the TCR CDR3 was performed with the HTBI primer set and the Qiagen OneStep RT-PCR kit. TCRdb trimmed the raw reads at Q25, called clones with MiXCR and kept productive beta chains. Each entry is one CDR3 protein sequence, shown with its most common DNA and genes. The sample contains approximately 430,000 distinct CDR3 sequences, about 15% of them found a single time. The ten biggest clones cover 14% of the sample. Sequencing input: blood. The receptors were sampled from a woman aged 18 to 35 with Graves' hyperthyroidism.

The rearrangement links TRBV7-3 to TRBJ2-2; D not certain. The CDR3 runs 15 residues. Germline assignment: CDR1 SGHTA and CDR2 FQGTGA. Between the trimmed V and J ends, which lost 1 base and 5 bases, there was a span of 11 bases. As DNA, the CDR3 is TGTGCCAGCAGCTTAAGTTATTGGAATACCGGGGAGCTGTTTTTT. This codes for CASSLSYWNTGELFF.

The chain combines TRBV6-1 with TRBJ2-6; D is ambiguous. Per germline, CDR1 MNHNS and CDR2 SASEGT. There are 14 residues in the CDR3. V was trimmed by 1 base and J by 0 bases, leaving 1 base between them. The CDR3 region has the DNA TGTGCCAGCAGTGAAGTCTCTGGGGCCAACGTCCTGACTTTC. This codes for CASSEVSGANVLTF.

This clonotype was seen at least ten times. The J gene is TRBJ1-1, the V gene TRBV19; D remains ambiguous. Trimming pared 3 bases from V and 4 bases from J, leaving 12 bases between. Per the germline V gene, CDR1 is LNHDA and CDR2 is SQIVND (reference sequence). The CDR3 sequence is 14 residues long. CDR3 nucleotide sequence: TGTGCCAGTAGTATTGGCCCCGCGGGCACTGAAGCTTTCTTT. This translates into CASSIGPAGTEAFF.

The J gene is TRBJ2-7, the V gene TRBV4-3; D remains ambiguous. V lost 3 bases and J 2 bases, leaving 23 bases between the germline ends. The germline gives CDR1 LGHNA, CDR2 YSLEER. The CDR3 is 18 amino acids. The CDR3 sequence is CASSHDFRYDGPAYEQYF. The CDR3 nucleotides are TGCGCCAGCAGCCATGATTTTAGGTACGACGGCCCTGCCTACGAGCAGTACTTC.

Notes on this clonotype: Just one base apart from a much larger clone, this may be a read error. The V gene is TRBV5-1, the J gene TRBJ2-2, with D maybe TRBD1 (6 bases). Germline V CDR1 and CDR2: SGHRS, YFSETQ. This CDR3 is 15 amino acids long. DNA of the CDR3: TGCGCCAGCAGCCCGGGACACGCGAACACCGGGGAGCCGTTTTTT. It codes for CASSPGHANTGEPFF.

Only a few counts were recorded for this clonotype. In DNA, the CDR3 is TGTGCCAGCAGCTTACGAGGACAGGAACGGGCAAACACCATATATTTT. The encoded protein is CASSLRGQERANTIYF. V and J are TRBV7-2 and TRBJ1-3; 7 bases are a match to TRBD1. This CDR3 is built from 16 residues. J lost 6 bases, V lost 2 bases, and 10 bases had no gene match. CDR1 and CDR2 from the germline V gene are SGHTA and FQGNSA.

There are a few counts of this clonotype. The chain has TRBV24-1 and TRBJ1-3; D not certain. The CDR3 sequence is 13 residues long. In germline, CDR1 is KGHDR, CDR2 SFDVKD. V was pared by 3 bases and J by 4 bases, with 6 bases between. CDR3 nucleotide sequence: TGTGCCACCAGTGATCCGAGCGGAAACACCATATATTTT. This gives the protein CATSDPSGNTIYF.

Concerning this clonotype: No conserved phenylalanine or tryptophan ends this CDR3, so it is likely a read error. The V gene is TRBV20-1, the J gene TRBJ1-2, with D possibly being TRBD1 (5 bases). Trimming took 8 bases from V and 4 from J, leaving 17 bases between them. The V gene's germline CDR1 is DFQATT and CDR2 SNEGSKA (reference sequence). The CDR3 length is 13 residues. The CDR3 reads CSTRDPSPYGYTL. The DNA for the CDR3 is TGCAGTACAAGGGACCCCAGTCCCTATGGCTACACCCTC.

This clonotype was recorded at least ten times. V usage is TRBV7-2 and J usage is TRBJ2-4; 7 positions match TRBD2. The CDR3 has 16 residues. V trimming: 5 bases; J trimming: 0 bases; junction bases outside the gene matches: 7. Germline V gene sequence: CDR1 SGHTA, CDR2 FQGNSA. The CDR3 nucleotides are TGTGCCAGCAGCCCCCTAGGGAGGGGAGCCAAAAACATTCAGTACTTC. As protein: CASSPLGRGAKNIQYF.

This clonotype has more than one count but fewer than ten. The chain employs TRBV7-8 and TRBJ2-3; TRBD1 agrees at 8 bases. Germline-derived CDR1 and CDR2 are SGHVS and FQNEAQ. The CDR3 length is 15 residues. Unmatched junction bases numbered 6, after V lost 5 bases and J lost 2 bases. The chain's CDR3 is CASSPDRVITDTQYF. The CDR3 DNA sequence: TGTGCCAGCAGCCCGGACAGGGTAATCACAGATACGCAGTATTTT.

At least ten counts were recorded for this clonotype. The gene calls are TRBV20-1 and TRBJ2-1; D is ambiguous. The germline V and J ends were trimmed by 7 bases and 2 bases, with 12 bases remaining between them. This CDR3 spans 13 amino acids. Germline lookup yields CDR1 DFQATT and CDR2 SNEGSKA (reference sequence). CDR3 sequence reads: CSVSPGAYNEQFF. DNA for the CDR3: TGCAGTGTATCCCCCGGAGCCTACAATGAGCAGTTCTTC.

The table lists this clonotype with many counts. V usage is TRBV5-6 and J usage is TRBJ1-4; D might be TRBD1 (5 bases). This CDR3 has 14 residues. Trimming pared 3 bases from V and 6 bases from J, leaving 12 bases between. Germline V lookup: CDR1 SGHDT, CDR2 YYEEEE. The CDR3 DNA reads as TGTGCCAGCAGCTCCAACCTGGGGGATGAAAAACTGTTTTTT. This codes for CASSSNLGDEKLFF.

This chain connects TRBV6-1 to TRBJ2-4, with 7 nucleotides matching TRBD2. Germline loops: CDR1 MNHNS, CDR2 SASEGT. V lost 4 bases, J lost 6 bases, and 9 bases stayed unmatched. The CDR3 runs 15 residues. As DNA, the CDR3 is TGTGCCAGCAGTGGGGGGGGATTCTGGGGAAACATTCAGTACTTC. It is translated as CASSGGGFWGNIQYF.

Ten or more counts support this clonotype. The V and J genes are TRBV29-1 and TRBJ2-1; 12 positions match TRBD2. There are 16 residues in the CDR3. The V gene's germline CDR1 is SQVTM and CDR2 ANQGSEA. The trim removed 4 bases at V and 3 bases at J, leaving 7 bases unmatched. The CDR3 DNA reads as TGCAGCGTTGTCCCTAGCGGGAGGGTTCTCTACAATGAGCAGTTCTTC. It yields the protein CSVVPSGRVLYNEQFF.

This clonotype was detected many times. CDR3 residues: CASTSPGQGFYEQYF. The CDR3, as DNA: TGTGCCAGCACTTCTCCAGGACAGGGGTTTTACGAGCAGTACTTC. The rearrangement links TRBV27 to TRBJ2-7, with 9 bases fitting TRBD1. V lost 7 bases and J lost 4; bases outside the gene matches: 11. The germline V gene encodes CDR1 MNHEY and CDR2 SMNVEV (reference sequence). This CDR3 is built from 15 residues.

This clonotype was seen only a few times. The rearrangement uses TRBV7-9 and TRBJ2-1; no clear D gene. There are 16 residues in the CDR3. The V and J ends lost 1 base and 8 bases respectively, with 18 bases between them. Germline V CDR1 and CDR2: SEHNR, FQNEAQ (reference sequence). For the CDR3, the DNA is TGTGCCAGCAGCTTAGTCCCCGGGCCCCGGAAAGATGAGCAGTTCTTC. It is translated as CASSLVPGPRKDEQFF.